The 2 T cell receptor beta chains reported below all come from one sample, sequenced in a study of blood T cells in healthy people across ages (dated by TCRdb to 2015 to 2017). The library was built by means of 5' RACE. Sequencing relied on an Illumina HiSeq 2500. A second roughly 6 to 12 cycle PCR used a sample-barcoded 5' primer and a J-beta primer mix. TCRdb redid the processing of the public reads, applying fastp at Q25 and MiXCR, and retained in-frame beta chains. Rows with a matching CDR3 protein are joined into one entry that keeps the most common DNA and genes. In all, the sample holds fewer than 900,000 distinct CDR3 sequences, and around 40% of those were seen once. The ten top clones hold more than 20% of the sample. The sequenced sample consisted of blood. Receptor source: a woman aged 55-70 years in good health.

This clonotype was observed at least ten times. The V and J genes are TRBV18 and TRBJ2-5, with 9 bases lining up with TRBD1. V lost 8 bases to trimming and J lost 5 bases; unmatched junction nucleotides: 9. The CDR3 is 14 amino acids. Germline V lookup: CDR1 KGHSH, CDR2 LQKENI. CDR3 DNA sequence: TGTGCCAGCAGTCCCGGGACAGGGATTGAGACCCAGTACTTC. Its protein product is CASSPGTGIETQYF. Filled out from reference TRBV18 and TRBJ2-5, the complete variable domain reads NAGVMQNPRHLVRRRGQEARLRCSPMKGHSHVYWYRQLPEEGLKFMVYLQKENIIDESGMPKERFSAEFPKEGPSILRIQQVVRGDSAAYFCASSPGTGIETQYFGPGTRLLVL.

The chain has TRBV12-3 or TRBV12-4 and TRBJ2-3, with no clear D. The germline V and J ends were trimmed by 4 bases and 4 bases, with 3 bases remaining between them. The CDR3 is 11 residues long. DNA for the CDR3: TGTGCCAGCAGTTGCGCAGATACGCAGTATTTT. It codes for CASSCADTQYF.